The 21 T cell receptor beta chains below come from one sample, sequenced in a study of shared clonotypes between healthy human individuals. Generated by immunoSEQ multiplex PCR, the TCRdb table keeps only in-frame clones and is missing some. The table has approximately 620,000 clones, about 97% seen once; the top ten hold 0.057%. The sample was naive CD4+ T cells sorted from blood. As to subset: CD45RA+ positively selected. These receptors all come from a woman in her twenties or thirties in good health.

The chain uses TRBV19 and TRBJ1-3; D not resolved. V was shortened by 5 bases and J by 0 bases, with 11 bases between the two germline ends. Looked up from germline, CDR1 is LNHDA and CDR2 is SQIVND (reference sequence). This CDR3 region has 15 residues. CDR3 loop: CASSLSVGSGNTIYF. The CDR3 DNA sequence: TGTGCCAGTAGTCTCTCGGTCGGCTCTGGAAACACCATATATTTT.

The chain couples TRBV5-4 to TRBJ1-1; D gene uncertain. The CDR3 extends over 16 amino acids. Germline loops: CDR1 SGHNT, CDR2 YYREEE (reference sequence). The V end lost 1 base, the J end lost 0 bases, and 13 bases lay between the germline ends. CDR3 loop: CASSLRPDRMNTEAFF. CDR3 in DNA: TGTGCCAGCAGCTTGCGGCCCGACCGAATGAACACTGAAGCTTTCTTT.

A single count supports this clone. This chain's CDR3 is CASNEDRGQDTQYF. The CDR3 nucleotides are TGTGCCAGCAACGAGGACAGGGGGCAAGATACGCAGTATTTT. This rearrangement joins TRBV6-1 to TRBJ2-3; 11 nucleotides agree with TRBD1. The CDR3 spans 14 residues. Trimming took 7 bases from V and 5 from J; bases not matched to a gene: 5. Germline values: CDR1 MNHNS, CDR2 SASEGT.

This chain connects TRBV5-6 to TRBJ2-2; no clear D. Trimming took 0 bases from V and 4 from J, leaving 4 bases between them. The germline V gene encodes CDR1 SGHDT and CDR2 YYEEEE. There are 13 residues in the CDR3. The CDR3 is CASSLVPTGELFF. In DNA form, the CDR3 reads TGTGCCAGCAGCTTGGTCCCCACCGGGGAGCTGTTTTTT.

The rearrangement joins TRBV19 to TRBJ2-6; possibly TRBD1 for D (6 bases). Per germline, CDR1 LNHDA and CDR2 SQIVND (reference sequence). CDR3 length equals 15 residues. V gave up 7 bases and J gave up 0 bases, with 10 bases separating them. The CDR3 spells CASTPRGSGANVLTF. CDR3 bases: TGTGCCAGTACCCCCAGGGGCTCTGGGGCCAACGTCCTGACTTTC.

The rearrangement joins TRBV19 to TRBJ1-1, with unresolved D. The CDR3 covers 14 residues. Deletions cut 5 bases from V and 4 bases from J, with 14 bases between. Germline V gives CDR1 LNHDA, CDR2 SQIVND (reference sequence). The CDR3 DNA follows: TGTGCCAGTAGTCGAGGCCGGCGGGCCACTGAAGCTTTCTTT. Its protein product is CASSRGRRATEAFF.

The chain recombines TRBV10-2 with TRBJ2-5, with 8 positions matching TRBD2. The CDR3 length is 13 residues. V lost 8 bases, J lost 0 bases, and 2 bases stayed unmatched. Per the germline V gene, CDR1 is WSHSY and CDR2 is SAAADI. The CDR3 DNA follows: TGCGCCAGCGAGCGGGGGAACCAAGAGACCCAGTACTTC. Residues: CASERGNQETQYF.

The gene calls are TRBV27 and TRBJ1-4; maybe TRBD1 (5 bases). Trimming took 5 bases from V and 5 from J, leaving 12 bases between them. CDR3 length: 14 residues. Germline V gene lookup returns CDR1 MNHEY and CDR2 SMNVEV (reference sequence). The CDR3 loop reads CASSPSWGNEKLFF. CDR3 DNA: TGTGCCAGCAGTCCCTCGTGGGGGAATGAAAAACTGTTTTTT.

Here the CDR3 reads CASSLGSTSGTYEQYF. DNA for the CDR3: TGTGCCAGCAGTTTAGGGTCGACTAGCGGTACCTACGAGCAGTACTTC. This chain uses TRBV27 with TRBJ2-7, with 9 bases matching TRBD2. Per germline, CDR1 MNHEY and CDR2 SMNVEV (reference sequence). V lost 2 bases, J lost 2 bases, and 7 bases stayed unmatched. The CDR3 totals 16 residues.

The chain uses TRBV5-1 and TRBJ2-7, with 10 bases that match TRBD2. Germline-derived CDR1 and CDR2 are SGHRS and YFSETQ. Germline trimming cut 3 bases from V and 3 bases from J; bases unmatched to any gene: 3. The length of the CDR3 is 14 residues. The CDR3 protein is CASSSGTSDYEQYF. The CDR3 DNA reads as TGCGCCAGCAGCTCCGGGACTAGCGACTACGAGCAGTACTTC. Full variable domain (remainder filled in from reference TRBV5-1 and TRBJ2-7): KAGVTQTPRYLIKTRGQQVTLSCSPISGHRSVSWYQQTPGQGLQFLFEYFSETQRNKGNFPGRFSGRQFSNSRSEMNVSTLELGDSALYLCASSSGTSDYEQYFGPGTRLTVT.

The chain is built from TRBV5-1 and TRBJ2-7, with D tentatively TRBD2 (5 bases). Germline assignment: CDR1 SGHRS and CDR2 YFSETQ. This CDR3 region has 15 residues. Trimming took 2 bases from V and 3 from J, leaving 15 bases between them. The CDR3 nucleotides are TGCGCCAGCAGCTTAGTGTCGGGGAATCTCTACGAGCAGTACTTC. Residues: CASSLVSGNLYEQYF.

This chain links TRBV6-5 with TRBJ2-7, with 7 nucleotides matching TRBD1. This CDR3 contains 15 residues. Germline V gene sequence: CDR1 MNHEY, CDR2 SVGAGI. J was trimmed by 4 bases and V by 5 bases; bases with no gene match: 11. CDR3 in amino acids: CASSQYPGQSYEQYF. DNA of the CDR3: TGTGCCAGCAGTCAATACCCGGGACAGTCATACGAGCAGTACTTC.

A single count supports this clone. The V call is TRBV6-6, the J call TRBJ2-7; D ambiguous. Germline assignment: CDR1 MNHNY and CDR2 SVGAGI (reference sequence). The length of the CDR3 is 14 residues. Trimming took off 2 bases at V and 0 bases at J, with 8 bases between the two ends. The CDR3 sequence is CASSYLTASYEQYF. The CDR3 nucleotides read TGTGCCAGCAGTTACCTTACAGCCTCCTACGAGCAGTACTTC.

J is TRBJ1-4 and V is TRBV2, with D unclear. Trimming removed 7 bases from V and 0 bases from J, with 18 bases in between. The CDR3 runs to 17 residues. Germline CDR1 reads SNHLY; CDR2 reads FYNNEI. This CDR3 reads CASTSHSGFSTNEKLFF. The CDR3 DNA is TGTGCCAGCACCTCCCATTCGGGATTTTCAACTAATGAAAAACTGTTTTTT.

The chain couples TRBV2 to TRBJ2-1, with 8 bases lining up with TRBD2. The V segment lost 10 bases and the J segment 1 base; nucleotides outside the gene matches: 18. Germline V gene sequence: CDR1 SNHLY, CDR2 FYNNEI. The CDR3 runs to 18 residues. In DNA form, the CDR3 reads TGTGCCATCCCGCCCGGGCGTTACAGCGGGAGATCCTACAATGAGCAGTTCTTC. Its translation: CAIPPGRYSGRSYNEQFF.

The rearrangement uses TRBV2 and TRBJ1-1; D is undetermined. This CDR3 has 12 residues. V gave up 3 bases and J gave up 1 base, with 3 bases separating them. CDR1 SNHLY and CDR2 FYNNEI come from the germline V gene. The DNA for the CDR3 is TGTGCCAGCAGTGACTGGAACACTGAAGCTTTCTTT. Its protein product is CASSDWNTEAFF.

This sequence joins TRBV14 and TRBJ2-5, with 8 bases that match TRBD1. J lost 4 bases, V lost 0 bases, and 7 bases had no gene match. Germline CDR1 and CDR2: SGHDN and FVKESK. The CDR3 is 16 residues long. The CDR3 nucleotides are TGTGCCAGCAGCCAAGAAAGAACAGGGGGATTAGAGACCCAGTACTTC. It yields the protein CASSQERTGGLETQYF.

The V gene is TRBV5-1, the J gene TRBJ1-2, with TRBD1 matching 9 bases. In germline, CDR1 is SGHRS, CDR2 YFSETQ. The trim removed 0 bases at V and 4 bases at J, leaving 4 bases unmatched. This CDR3 is 15 amino acids long. CDR3 sequence: CASSLGPDRGYGYTF. Written as DNA, the CDR3 is TGCGCCAGCAGCTTGGGGCCGGACAGGGGCTATGGCTACACCTTC.

V is TRBV28 and J is TRBJ1-4, with 10 positions matching TRBD1. This CDR3 has 15 residues. Trimming took 9 bases from V and 5 from J; bases not matched to a gene: 9. Germline lookup yields CDR1 MDHEN and CDR2 SYDVKM. CDR3 sequence: CASRTGGTKNEKLFF. The DNA of the CDR3 is TGTGCCAGTAGGACAGGGGGAACCAAAAATGAAAAACTGTTTTTT.

Only one count was recorded for this clone. This chain joins TRBV9 and TRBJ2-5; D may correspond to TRBD1 or TRBD2 (5 bases each). The DNA end lines up better with TRBJ2-7; the J call may be wrong. This CDR3 comprises 14 residues. CDR1 is SGDLS, CDR2 YYNGEE, per germline. CDR3 DNA: TGTGCCAGCAGCAAGGGACCTTCTTACTACGAGCAGTACTTC. This translates into CASSKGPSYYEQYF.

This clone was counted a single time. V is TRBV18 and J is TRBJ2-3; 10 positions agree with TRBD1. This CDR3 contains 16 residues. CDR1 and CDR2 from the germline V gene are KGHSH and LQKENI. Losses at the gene ends were 2 bases for V and 2 bases for J; bases not matched to a gene: 4. The CDR3 sequence is CASSPSDRGPTDTQYF. In nucleotides, the CDR3 is TGTGCCAGCTCACCAAGTGACAGGGGGCCCACAGATACGCAGTATTTT.